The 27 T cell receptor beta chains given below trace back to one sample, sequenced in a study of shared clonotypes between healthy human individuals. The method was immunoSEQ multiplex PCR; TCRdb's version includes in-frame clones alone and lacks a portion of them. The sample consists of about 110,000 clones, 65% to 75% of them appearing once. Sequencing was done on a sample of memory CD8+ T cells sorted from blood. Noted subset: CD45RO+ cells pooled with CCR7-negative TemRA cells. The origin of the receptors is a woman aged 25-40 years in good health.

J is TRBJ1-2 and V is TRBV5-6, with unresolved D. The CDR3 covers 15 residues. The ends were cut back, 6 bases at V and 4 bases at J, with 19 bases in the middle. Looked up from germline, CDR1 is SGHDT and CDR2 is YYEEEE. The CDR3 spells CASIARVAEAYGYTF. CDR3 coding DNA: TGTGCCAGCATCGCCCGGGTGGCTGAAGCCTATGGCTACACCTTC.

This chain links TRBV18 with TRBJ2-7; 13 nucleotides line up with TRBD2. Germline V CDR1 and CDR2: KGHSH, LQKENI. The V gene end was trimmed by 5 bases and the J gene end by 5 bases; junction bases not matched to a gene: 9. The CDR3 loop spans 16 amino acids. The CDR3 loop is CASSDRTSGSSDEQYF. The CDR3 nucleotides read TGTGCCAGCTCAGACAGGACTAGCGGGAGTTCGGACGAGCAGTACTTC.

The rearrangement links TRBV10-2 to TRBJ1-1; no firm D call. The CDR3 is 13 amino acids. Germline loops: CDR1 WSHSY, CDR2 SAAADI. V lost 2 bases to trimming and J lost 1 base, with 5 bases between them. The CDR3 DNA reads TGCGCCAGCAGTGAGCACAGGAACACTGAAGCTTTCTTT. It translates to CASSEHRNTEAFF.

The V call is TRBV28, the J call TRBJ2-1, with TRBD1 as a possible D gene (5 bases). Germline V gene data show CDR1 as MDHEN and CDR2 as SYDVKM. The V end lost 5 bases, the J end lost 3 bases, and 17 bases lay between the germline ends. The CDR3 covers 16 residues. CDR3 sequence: CASSPHLGEIYNEQFF. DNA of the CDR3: TGTGCCAGCAGTCCACATCTAGGGGAAATCTACAATGAGCAGTTCTTC.

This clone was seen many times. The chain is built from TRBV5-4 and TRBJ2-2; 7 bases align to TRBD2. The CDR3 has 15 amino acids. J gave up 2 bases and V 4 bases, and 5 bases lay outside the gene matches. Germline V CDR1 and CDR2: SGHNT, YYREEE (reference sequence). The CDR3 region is CASSPPGLNTGELFF. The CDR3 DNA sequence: TGTGCCAGCAGCCCCCCGGGACTAAACACCGGGGAGCTGTTTTTT.

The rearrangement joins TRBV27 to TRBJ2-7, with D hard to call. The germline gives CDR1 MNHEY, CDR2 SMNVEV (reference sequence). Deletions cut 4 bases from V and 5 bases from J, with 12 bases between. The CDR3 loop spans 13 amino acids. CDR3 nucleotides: TGTGCCAGCAGTTCAAGGACCTTCCACGAGCAGTACTTC. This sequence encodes CASSSRTFHEQYF.

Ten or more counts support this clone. The CDR3 region is CASSASGSGISHNEQFF. In DNA, the CDR3 is TGTGCCAGCAGTGCATCGGGTAGCGGGATTTCCCACAATGAGCAGTTCTTC. The rearrangement joins TRBV25-1 to TRBJ2-1; TRBD2 aligns across 8 bases. With 4 bases clipped from V and 5 bases from J, the junction kept 13 bases outside the gene matches. CDR3 length: 17 amino acids. CDR1 is MGHDK, CDR2 SYGVNS, per germline.

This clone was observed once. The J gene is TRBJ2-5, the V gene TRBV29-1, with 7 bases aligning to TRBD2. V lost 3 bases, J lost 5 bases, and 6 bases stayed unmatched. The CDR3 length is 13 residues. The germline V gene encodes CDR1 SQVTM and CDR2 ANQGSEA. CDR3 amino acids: CSVDGGGAETQYF. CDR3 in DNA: TGCAGCGTTGATGGGGGGGGAGCGGAGACCCAGTACTTC.

CDR3 sequence (DNA): TGTGCCAGCAGCACCGGTACAGGGCTCCTCTATGGCTACACCTTC. It is translated as CASSTGTGLLYGYTF. The chain has TRBV5-4 and TRBJ1-2; possible D gene TRBD1, 6 bases. CDR1 SGHNT and CDR2 YYREEE come from the germline V gene (reference sequence). V shed 4 bases and J shed 4 bases, with 17 bases lying between them. The CDR3 runs 15 residues.

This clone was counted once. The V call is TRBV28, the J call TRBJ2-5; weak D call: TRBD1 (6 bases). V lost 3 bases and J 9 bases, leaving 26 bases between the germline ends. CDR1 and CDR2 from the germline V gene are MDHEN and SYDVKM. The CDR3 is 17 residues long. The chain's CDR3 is CASSLRVGAKARVSQYF. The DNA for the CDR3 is TGTGCCAGCAGTTTGCGAGTGGGGGCCAAAGCAAGAGTCTCCCAGTACTTC.

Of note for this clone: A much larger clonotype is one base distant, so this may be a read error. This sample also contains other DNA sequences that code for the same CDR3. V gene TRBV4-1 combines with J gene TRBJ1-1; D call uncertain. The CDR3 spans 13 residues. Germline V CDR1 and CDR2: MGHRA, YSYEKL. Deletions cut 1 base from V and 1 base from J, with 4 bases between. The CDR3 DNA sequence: TGCGCCAGCAGCCAAGTAGGGAACACTGAAGCTTTCTTT. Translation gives CASSQVGNTEAFF.

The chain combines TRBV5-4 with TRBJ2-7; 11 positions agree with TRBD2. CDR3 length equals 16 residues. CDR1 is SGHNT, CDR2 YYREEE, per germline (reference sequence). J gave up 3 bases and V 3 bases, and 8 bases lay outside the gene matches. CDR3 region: CASSSGPGLAVYEQYF. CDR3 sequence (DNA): TGTGCCAGCAGCTCGGGACCGGGACTAGCGGTCTACGAGCAGTACTTC.

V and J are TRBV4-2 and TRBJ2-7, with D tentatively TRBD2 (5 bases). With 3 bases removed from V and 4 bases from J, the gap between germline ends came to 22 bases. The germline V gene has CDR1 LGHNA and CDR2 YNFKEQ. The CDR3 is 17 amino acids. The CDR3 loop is CASSHPIRGSNLYEQYF. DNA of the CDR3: TGTGCCAGCAGCCACCCCATTCGAGGGAGTAACTTATACGAGCAGTACTTC.

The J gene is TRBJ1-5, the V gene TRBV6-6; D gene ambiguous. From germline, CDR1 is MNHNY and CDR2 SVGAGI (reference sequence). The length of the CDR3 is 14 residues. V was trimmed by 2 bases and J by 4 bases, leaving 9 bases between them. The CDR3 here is CASSYHPGNQPQHF. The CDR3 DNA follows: TGTGCCAGCAGTTACCACCCGGGGAATCAGCCCCAGCATTTT.

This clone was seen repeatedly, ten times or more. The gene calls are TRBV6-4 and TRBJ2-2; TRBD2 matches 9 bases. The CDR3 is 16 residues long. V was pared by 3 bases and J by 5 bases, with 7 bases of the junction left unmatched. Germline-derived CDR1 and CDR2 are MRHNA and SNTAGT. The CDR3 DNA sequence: TGTGCCAGCAGTGAATCCGCTAGCGGGATAACCGGGGAGCTGTTTTTT. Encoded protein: CASSESASGITGELFF.

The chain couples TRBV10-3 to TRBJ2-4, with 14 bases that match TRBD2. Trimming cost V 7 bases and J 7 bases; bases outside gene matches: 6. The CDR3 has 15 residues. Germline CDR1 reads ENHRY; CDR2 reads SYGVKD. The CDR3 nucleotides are TGTGCCATCACGGGACTAGCGGGAGTTAGTAACATTCAGTACTTC. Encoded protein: CAITGLAGVSNIQYF.

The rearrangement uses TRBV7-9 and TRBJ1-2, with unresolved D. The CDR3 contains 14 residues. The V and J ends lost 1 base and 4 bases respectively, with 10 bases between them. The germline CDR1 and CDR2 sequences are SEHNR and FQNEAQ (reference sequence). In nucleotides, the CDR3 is TGTGCCAGCAGCTTAGTTCCGGGTGGCTATGGCTACACCTTC. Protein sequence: CASSLVPGGYGYTF.

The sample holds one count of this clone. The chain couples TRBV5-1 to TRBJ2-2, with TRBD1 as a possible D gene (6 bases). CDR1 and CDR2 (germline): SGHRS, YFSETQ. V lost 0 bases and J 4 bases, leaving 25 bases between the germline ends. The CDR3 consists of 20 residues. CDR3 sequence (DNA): TGCGCCAGCAGCTTGGGAGGTAACTTACAATTGGACAGATCCACCGGGGAGCTGTTTTTT. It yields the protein CASSLGGNLQLDRSTGELFF.

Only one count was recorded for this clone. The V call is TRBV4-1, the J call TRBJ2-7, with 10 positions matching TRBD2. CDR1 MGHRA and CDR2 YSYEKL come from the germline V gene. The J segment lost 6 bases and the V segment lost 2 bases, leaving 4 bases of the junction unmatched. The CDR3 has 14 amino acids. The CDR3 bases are TGCGCCAGCAGCCAACCGGGACTAGCGAGCGAGCAGTACTTC. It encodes CASSQPGLASEQYF.

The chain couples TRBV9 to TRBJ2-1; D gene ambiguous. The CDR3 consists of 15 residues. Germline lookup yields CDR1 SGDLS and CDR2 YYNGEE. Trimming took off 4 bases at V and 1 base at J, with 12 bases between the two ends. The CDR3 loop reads CASSPLAPSYNEQFF. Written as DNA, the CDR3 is TGTGCCAGCAGCCCCCTGGCGCCTTCCTACAATGAGCAGTTCTTC.

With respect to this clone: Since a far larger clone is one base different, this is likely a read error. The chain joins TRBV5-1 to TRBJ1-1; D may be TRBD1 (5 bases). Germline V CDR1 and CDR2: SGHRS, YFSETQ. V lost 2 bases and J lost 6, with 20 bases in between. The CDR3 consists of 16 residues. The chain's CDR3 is CASSFVLGEGISEAFF. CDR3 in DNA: TGCGCCAGCAGCTTCGTCCTGGGGGAGGGCATCTCTGAAGCTTTCTTT.

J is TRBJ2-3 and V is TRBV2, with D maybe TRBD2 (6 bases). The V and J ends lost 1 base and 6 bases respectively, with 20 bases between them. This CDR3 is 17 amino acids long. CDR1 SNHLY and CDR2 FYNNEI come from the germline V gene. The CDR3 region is CASSEVPPSVGRDTQYF. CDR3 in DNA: TGTGCCAGCAGTGAAGTCCCCCCTAGCGTAGGTAGGGATACGCAGTATTTT.

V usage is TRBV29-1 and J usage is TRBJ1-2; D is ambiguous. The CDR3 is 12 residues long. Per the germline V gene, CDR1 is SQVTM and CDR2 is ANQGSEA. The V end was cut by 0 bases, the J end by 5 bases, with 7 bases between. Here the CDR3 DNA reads TGCAGCGTTGAAGATCAACAGTATGGCTACACCTTC. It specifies CSVEDQQYGYTF. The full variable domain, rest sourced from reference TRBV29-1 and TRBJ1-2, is SAVISQKPSRDICQRGTSLTIQCQVDSQVTMMFWYRQQPGQSLTLIATANQGSEATYESGFVIDKFPISRPNLTFSTLTVSNMSPEDSSIYLCSVEDQQYGYTFGSGTRLTVV.

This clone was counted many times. The DNA for the CDR3 is TGTGCCAGCAGCTTTCCGGGACAGGGTATCTACGAGCAGTACTTC. Translating gives CASSFPGQGIYEQYF. The genes are TRBV5-6 and TRBJ2-7, with 9 bases that match TRBD1. The junction had 6 bases not matched to a gene; V was cut back by 2 bases and J by 3 bases. The CDR3 runs to 15 residues. Per the germline V gene, CDR1 is SGHDT and CDR2 is YYEEEE.

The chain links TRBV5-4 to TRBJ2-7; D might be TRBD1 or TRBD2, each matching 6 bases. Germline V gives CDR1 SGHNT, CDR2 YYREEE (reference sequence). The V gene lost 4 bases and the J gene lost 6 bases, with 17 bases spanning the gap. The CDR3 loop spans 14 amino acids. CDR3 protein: CASSEVGRGGEQYF. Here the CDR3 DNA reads TGTGCCAGCAGCGAGGTGGGCAGGGGAGGCGAGCAGTACTTC.

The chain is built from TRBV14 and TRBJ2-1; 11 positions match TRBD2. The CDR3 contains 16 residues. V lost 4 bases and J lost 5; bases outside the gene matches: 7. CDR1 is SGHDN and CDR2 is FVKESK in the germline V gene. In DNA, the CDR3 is TGTGCCAGCAGCCTCTGGACTAGCGGGCTTGACAATGAGCAGTTCTTC. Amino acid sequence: CASSLWTSGLDNEQFF.

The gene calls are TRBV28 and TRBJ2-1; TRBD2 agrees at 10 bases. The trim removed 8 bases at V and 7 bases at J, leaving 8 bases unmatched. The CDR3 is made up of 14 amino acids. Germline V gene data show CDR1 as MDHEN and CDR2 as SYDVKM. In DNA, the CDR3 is TGTGCCAGCGGTGTAGCGGGAGGACAGAATGAGCAGTTCTTC. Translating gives CASGVAGGQNEQFF.